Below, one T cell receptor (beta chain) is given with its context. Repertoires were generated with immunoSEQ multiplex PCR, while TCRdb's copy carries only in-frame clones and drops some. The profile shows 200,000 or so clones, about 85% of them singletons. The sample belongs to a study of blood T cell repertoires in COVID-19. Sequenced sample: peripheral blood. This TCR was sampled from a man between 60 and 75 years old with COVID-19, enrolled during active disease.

In DNA form, the CDR3 reads TGTGCCAGTAGTATTTCCAGCGGGGGTTACAATGAGCAGTTCTTC. Translation: CASSISSGGYNEQFF. The chain is built from TRBV19 and TRBJ2-1, with 8 bases identical to TRBD2. The germline CDR1 and CDR2 sequences are LNHDA and SQIVND (reference sequence). With 3 bases clipped from V and 4 bases from J, the junction kept 5 bases outside the gene matches. The CDR3 spans 15 residues.